Shown below are 27 T cell receptor beta chains from a single sample sequenced in a study of type 1 regulatory T cells. Which antigens these TCRs recognize remains unknown. Each CDR3 protein gets one entry after TCRdb re-called the reads with MiXCR. The table includes roughly 60,000 distinct CDR3 sequences, roughly 60% detected once. The sequenced material came from cultured non-Tr1 T cells, either the whole culture or a sorted T cell fraction (not recorded which). All receptors come from a human donor in good health.

V and J are TRBV20-1 and TRBJ2-1; 9 bases are a match to TRBD2. The CDR3 is made up of 15 amino acids. The V gene's germline CDR1 is DFQATT and CDR2 SNEGSKA (reference sequence). V gave up 3 bases and J gave up 6 bases; unmatched junction bases: 9. In DNA, the CDR3 is TGCAGTGCTAGTCGCAGGCTAGCGGGACCCAATGAGCAGTTCTTC. It specifies CSASRRLAGPNEQFF.

The gene calls are TRBV6-2 or TRBV6-3 and TRBJ2-5; 11 nucleotides agree with TRBD2. After removal of 5 bases from V and 4 bases from J, the junction contained 6 bases not matched to a gene. This CDR3 comprises 15 residues. CDR1 MNHEY and CDR2 SVGEGT come from the germline V gene. The DNA for the CDR3 is TGTGCCAGCAGTACTAGCGGGAGCCATTTAGAGACCCAGTACTTC. This sequence encodes CASSTSGSHLETQYF.

V is TRBV24-1 and J is TRBJ2-7, with 9 nucleotides matching TRBD2. Germline V lookup: CDR1 KGHDR, CDR2 SFDVKD. The CDR3 loop spans 15 amino acids. V lost 3 bases and J lost 6; bases outside the gene matches: 8. CDR3 region: CATSDSGLAISEQYF. The CDR3 bases are TGTGCCACCAGTGATAGTGGACTAGCGATTTCCGAGCAGTACTTC.

V and J are TRBV7-3 and TRBJ1-1; 7 nucleotides align to TRBD1. J was trimmed by 1 base and V by 6 bases; bases with no gene match: 2. This CDR3 comprises 13 residues. Germline V gene sequence: CDR1 SGHTA, CDR2 FQGTGA. CDR3 sequence (DNA): TGTGCCAGCAGTTGGGACAGGAACACTGAAGCTTTCTTT. Protein sequence: CASSWDRNTEAFF.

V usage is TRBV6-6 and J usage is TRBJ2-3; D possibly uses TRBD1 or TRBD2 (5 bases each). The CDR3 length is 15 residues. V shed 5 bases and J shed 0 bases, with 12 bases lying between them. The germline gives CDR1 MNHNY, CDR2 SVGAGI (reference sequence). This chain's CDR3 is CASSMRGSSTDTQYF. In DNA form, the CDR3 reads TGTGCCAGCAGTATGAGGGGTTCTAGCACAGATACGCAGTATTTT.

This rearrangement joins TRBV15 to TRBJ2-5, with 7 bases aligning to TRBD1. J lost 3 bases, V lost 3 bases, and 4 bases had no gene match. This CDR3 region has 14 residues. Germline CDR1 is LNHNV and CDR2 is YYDKDF (reference sequence). The CDR3 DNA reads as TGTGCCACCAGCAGCGGGACAGCCGAAGAGACCCAGTACTTC. Its translation: CATSSGTAEETQYF.

This clonotype was seen a handful of times. V and J are TRBV12-3 or TRBV12-4 and TRBJ2-5; D is tentatively TRBD1 or TRBD2 (5 bases each). The CDR3 sequence is 13 residues long. V shed 6 bases and J shed 5 bases, with 13 bases lying between them. The CDR3 sequence: CASSKDWGETQYF. The CDR3 DNA follows: TGTGCCAGCAGCAAGGACTGGGGGGAGACCCAGTACTTC.

The V and J genes are TRBV11-2 and TRBJ2-7, with D uncertain. The CDR3 sequence is 15 residues long. The ends were cut back, 2 bases at V and 2 bases at J, with 13 bases in the middle. Germline loops: CDR1 SGHAT, CDR2 FQNNGV. CDR3 nucleotide sequence: TGTGCCAGCAGCTTATTGTCAGGTGGAGCCTACGAGCAGTACTTC. Translation: CASSLLSGGAYEQYF.

The chain is built from TRBV6-5 and TRBJ1-1; TRBD1 matches at 7 bases. After removal of 2 bases from V and 11 bases from J, the junction contained 8 bases not matched to a gene. Germline values: CDR1 MNHEY, CDR2 SVGAGI. This CDR3 contains 13 residues. The CDR3 DNA is TGTGCCAGCAGTTACACGGGACAGCGAGTGGCTTTCTTT. This codes for CASSYTGQRVAFF.

This clonotype has just a few counts. This chain uses TRBV7-2 with TRBJ2-1, with D possibly TRBD1 on 5 matching bases. The CDR3 covers 13 residues. Germline V gives CDR1 SGHTA, CDR2 FQGNSA. Trimming removed 5 bases at V and 7 bases at J, with 12 bases between. The CDR3 bases are TGTGCCAGCAGCCGTCAGGGTACGAATGAGCAGTTCTTC. It is translated as CASSRQGTNEQFF.

This clonotype appeared a few times. The genes are TRBV10-1 and TRBJ2-7, with 11 bases aligning to TRBD2. This CDR3 has 17 residues. The germline V gene has CDR1 WNHNN and CDR2 SYGVQD (reference sequence). Losses at the gene ends were 2 bases for V and 2 bases for J; bases not matched to a gene: 8. The CDR3 is CASSEPLAGVSAYEQYF. The CDR3 DNA reads as TGCGCCAGCAGTGAGCCACTAGCGGGAGTATCGGCCTACGAGCAGTACTTC.

This clonotype was seen only once. V usage is TRBV10-3 and J usage is TRBJ1-6, with D possibly TRBD1 on 5 matching bases. The germline V gene has CDR1 ENHRY and CDR2 SYGVKD. V lost 0 bases to trimming and J lost 10 bases, with 16 bases between them. The CDR3 contains 16 residues. In nucleotides, the CDR3 is TGTGCCATCAGTGAGTCCTCCGGGGCGGCGGGATCACCCCTCCACTTT. Its protein is CAISESSGAAGSPLHF.

The CDR3 is CASSHGGGYNEQFF. CDR3 coding DNA: TGTGCCAGCAGCCATGGGGGGGGTTACAATGAGCAGTTCTTC. The chain couples TRBV7-2 to TRBJ2-1, with TRBD2 matching 7 bases. The CDR3 totals 14 residues. J lost 4 bases, V lost 5 bases, and 5 bases had no gene match. Germline V CDR1 and CDR2: SGHTA, FQGNSA.

This clonotype was detected only a few times. This chain joins TRBV20-1 and TRBJ2-6; no reliable D call. The V end lost 3 bases, the J end lost 3 bases, and 18 bases lay between the germline ends. The CDR3 has 17 amino acids. CDR1 is DFQATT and CDR2 is SNEGSKA in the germline V gene (reference sequence). CDR3 DNA: TGCAGTGCTAGCGCTAGAACGGGTATGGGTGGGGCCAACGTCCTGACTTTC. Amino acid sequence: CSASARTGMGGANVLTF.

The chain has TRBV7-8 and TRBJ1-3; D is unclear. CDR3 length: 11 amino acids. The germline V and J ends were trimmed by 5 bases and 9 bases, with 8 bases remaining between them. In germline, CDR1 is SGHVS, CDR2 FQNEAQ. In nucleotides, the CDR3 is TGTGCCAGCAGCCCCAGGAGCACCATATATTTT. Translating gives CASSPRSTIYF.

The chain has TRBV6-1 and TRBJ2-3; TRBD2 is a possible D gene (6 bases). Germline values: CDR1 MNHNS, CDR2 SASEGT. V was clipped by 6 bases and J by 4 bases, with 14 bases between them. The CDR3 totals 14 residues. The CDR3 reads CASRMDGGADTQYF. CDR3 nucleotides: TGTGCCAGCAGGATGGACGGAGGGGCAGATACGCAGTATTTT.

This CDR3 reads CSASGNQETQYF. The CDR3 DNA reads TGCAGTGCTAGCGGGAACCAAGAGACCCAGTACTTC. The chain links TRBV20-1 to TRBJ2-5; TRBD2 is a possible D gene (5 bases). Trimming cost V 3 bases and J 0 bases, with 5 bases left between them. This CDR3 region has 12 residues. CDR1 and CDR2 (germline): DFQATT, SNEGSKA (reference sequence).

CDR3 coding DNA: TGTGCCTGGAGGTTACTGACAGATACGCAGTATTTT. Its protein product is CAWRLLTDTQYF. The chain carries TRBV30 and TRBJ2-3; D is unclear. V lost 3 bases and J 3 bases, leaving 7 bases between the germline ends. From germline, CDR1 is GTSNPN and CDR2 SVGIG (reference sequence). This CDR3 region has 12 residues. The full variable domain, with the rest looked up from reference TRBV30 and TRBJ2-3, is SQTIHQWPATLVQPVGSPLSLECTVEGTSNPNLYWYRQAAGRGLQLLFYSVGIGQISSEVPQNLSASRPQDRQFILSSKKLLLSDSGFYLCAWRLLTDTQYFGPGTRLTVL.

Many counts were recorded for this clonotype. The chain links TRBV28 to TRBJ1-5, with unresolved D. In germline, CDR1 is MDHEN, CDR2 SYDVKM. The length of the CDR3 is 15 residues. Between the trimmed V and J ends, which lost 3 bases and 0 bases, there was a span of 9 bases. DNA for the CDR3: TGTGCCAGCAGTTTTTTGACTTCTAGCAATCAGCCCCAGCATTTT. Translation gives CASSFLTSSNQPQHF.

The V and J genes are TRBV29-1 and TRBJ2-3; perhaps TRBD1 as D (5 bases). V lost 6 bases, J lost 2 bases, and 6 bases lay in between. The CDR3 covers 11 residues. Germline CDR1 SQVTM, CDR2 ANQGSEA. CDR3: CSVDNTDTQYF. Written as DNA, the CDR3 is TGCAGCGTGGACAACACAGATACGCAGTATTTT.

For the CDR3, the DNA is TGTGCCAGCAGCATATCCTACGAGCAGTACTTC. Protein: CASSISYEQYF. The rearrangement links TRBV5-6 to TRBJ2-7; D is undetermined. CDR3 length: 11 amino acids. V lost 4 bases to trimming and J lost 1 base, with 3 bases between them. Germline CDR1 and CDR2: SGHDT and YYEEEE.

The CDR3 spells CASKATGTNTGELFF. In DNA, the CDR3 is TGTGCCAGCAAGGCAACAGGAACGAACACCGGGGAGCTGTTTTTT. The rearrangement joins TRBV2 to TRBJ2-2; D is possibly TRBD1 (5 bases). The V end was cut by 7 bases, the J end by 0 bases, with 12 bases between. Germline CDR1 and CDR2: SNHLY and FYNNEI. The CDR3 has 15 amino acids.

This clonotype has just a few counts. The chain uses TRBV24-1 and TRBJ2-5, with a tentative D call TRBD1 (5 bases). Trimming stripped 6 bases from V and 0 bases from J, with 7 bases between. Germline CDR1 KGHDR, CDR2 SFDVKD. The CDR3 covers 13 residues. This CDR3 reads CATSWGNQETQYF. CDR3 coding DNA: TGTGCCACCAGTTGGGGCAACCAAGAGACCCAGTACTTC.

This clonotype has only a few counts. CDR3 sequence (DNA): TGTGCCAGCTCACCACTCGAGGGGAGCACTGAAGCTTTCTTT. It translates to CASSPLEGSTEAFF. The J gene is TRBJ1-1, the V gene TRBV18, with D maybe TRBD1 (5 bases). Trimming left V 1 base short and J 4 bases short, with 10 bases between. Germline V gene lookup returns CDR1 KGHSH and CDR2 LQKENI. The CDR3 runs to 14 residues.

The chain is built from TRBV5-1 and TRBJ2-3, with 15 bases matching TRBD2. The length of the CDR3 is 19 residues. Germline values: CDR1 SGHRS, CDR2 YFSETQ. J was trimmed by 2 bases and V by 4 bases; bases with no gene match: 11. CDR3 nucleotides: TGCGCCAGCAGCCCGGGACTAGCGGGAGGAGTACCTTACACAGATACGCAGTATTTT. This encodes CASSPGLAGGVPYTDTQYF.

This clonotype was seen a few times. The CDR3 bases are TGTGCCAGCAGTTACAGGGGTTCACCCCTCCACTTT. Amino acids: CASSYRGSPLHF. This chain links TRBV6-5 with TRBJ1-6, with D perhaps TRBD1 (5 bases). V was pared by 2 bases and J by 9 bases, with 5 bases between. The germline gives CDR1 MNHEY, CDR2 SVGAGI. There are 12 residues in the CDR3.

The genes are TRBV7-8 and TRBJ1-2; D may be TRBD1 (6 bases). The V gene's germline CDR1 is SGHVS and CDR2 FQNEAQ. The length of the CDR3 is 14 residues. Trimming took off 7 bases at V and 2 bases at J, with 14 bases between the two ends. This CDR3 is CASMPRGRNYGYTF. Here the CDR3 DNA reads TGTGCCAGCATGCCCCGGGGGCGGAACTATGGCTACACCTTC. Variable domain in full (rest from reference TRBV7-8 and TRBJ1-2): GAGVSQSPRYKVAKRGQDVALRCDPISGHVSLFWYQQALGQGPEFLTYFQNEAQLDKSGLPSDRFFAERPEGSVSTLKIQRTQQEDSAVYLCASMPRGRNYGYTFGSGTRLTVV.